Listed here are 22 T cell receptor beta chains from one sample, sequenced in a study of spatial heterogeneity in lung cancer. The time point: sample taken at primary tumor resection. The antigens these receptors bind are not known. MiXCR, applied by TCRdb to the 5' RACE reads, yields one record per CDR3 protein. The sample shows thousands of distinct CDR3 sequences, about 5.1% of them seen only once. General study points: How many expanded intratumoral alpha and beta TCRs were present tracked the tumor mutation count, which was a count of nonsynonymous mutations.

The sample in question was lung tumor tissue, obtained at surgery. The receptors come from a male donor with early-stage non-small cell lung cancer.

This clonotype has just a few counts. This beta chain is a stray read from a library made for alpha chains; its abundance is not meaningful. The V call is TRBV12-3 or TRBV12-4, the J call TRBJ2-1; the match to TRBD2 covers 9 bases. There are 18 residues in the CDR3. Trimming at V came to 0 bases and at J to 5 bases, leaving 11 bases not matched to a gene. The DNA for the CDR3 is TGTGCCAGCAGTTTAGCGCTTGTTGCGGGACTAGCCCACAATGAGCAGTTCTTC. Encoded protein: CASSLALVAGLAHNEQFF.

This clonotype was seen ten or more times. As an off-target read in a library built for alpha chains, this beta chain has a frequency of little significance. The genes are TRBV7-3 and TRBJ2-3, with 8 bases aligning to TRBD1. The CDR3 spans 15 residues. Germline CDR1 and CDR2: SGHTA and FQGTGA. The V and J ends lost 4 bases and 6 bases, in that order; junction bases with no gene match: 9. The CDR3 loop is CASSYSGQGFDTQYF. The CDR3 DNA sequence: TGTGCCAGCAGCTACTCTGGACAGGGATTCGATACGCAGTATTTT.

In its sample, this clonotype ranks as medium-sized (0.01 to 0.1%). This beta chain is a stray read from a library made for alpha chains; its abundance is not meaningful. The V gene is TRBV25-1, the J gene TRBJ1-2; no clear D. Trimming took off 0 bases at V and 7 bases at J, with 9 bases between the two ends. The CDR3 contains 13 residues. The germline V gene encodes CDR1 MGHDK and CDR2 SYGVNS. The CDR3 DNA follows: TGTGCCAGCAGTGAATATTTAGGGTTTGGCTACACCTTC. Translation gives CASSEYLGFGYTF.

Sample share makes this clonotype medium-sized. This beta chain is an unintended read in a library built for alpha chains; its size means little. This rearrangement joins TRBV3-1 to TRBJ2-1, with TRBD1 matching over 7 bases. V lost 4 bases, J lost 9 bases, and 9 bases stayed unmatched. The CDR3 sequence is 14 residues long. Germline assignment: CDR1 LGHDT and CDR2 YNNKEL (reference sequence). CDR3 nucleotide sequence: TGTGCCAGCAGCCTGGACAGGACGGGTATTGAGCAGTTCTTC. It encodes CASSLDRTGIEQFF.

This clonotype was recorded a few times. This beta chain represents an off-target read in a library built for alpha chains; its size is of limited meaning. The CDR3 DNA reads as TGCGCCAGCAGCCAAAGGGGTTGGGTTGAAGCTTTCTTT. Residues: CASSQRGWVEAFF. This chain connects TRBV4-1 to TRBJ1-1, with D possibly matching TRBD1 (5 bases). Between the trimmed V and J ends, which lost 2 bases and 7 bases, there was a span of 11 bases. CDR3 length: 13 amino acids. The germline CDR1 and CDR2 sequences are MGHRA and YSYEKL.

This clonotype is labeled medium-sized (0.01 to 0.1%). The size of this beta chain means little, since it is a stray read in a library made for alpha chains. Here the CDR3 DNA reads TGTGCCAGCAGCCCAGGGACACTAAAAGAGACCCAGTACTTC. Protein product: CASSPGTLKETQYF. The V call is TRBV7-9, the J call TRBJ2-5, with D maybe TRBD1 (6 bases). CDR1 and CDR2 (germline): SEHNR, FQNEAQ (reference sequence). The CDR3 length is 14 residues. The ends were cut back, 5 bases at V and 3 bases at J, with 13 bases in the middle. The complete variable domain, with remaining parts taken from reference TRBV7-9 and TRBJ2-5, reads DTGVSQNPRHKITKRGQNVTFRCDPISEHNRLYWYRQTLGQGPEFLTYFQNEAQLEKSRLLSDRFSAERPKGSFSTLEIQRTEQGDSAMYLCASSPGTLKETQYFGPGTRLLVL.

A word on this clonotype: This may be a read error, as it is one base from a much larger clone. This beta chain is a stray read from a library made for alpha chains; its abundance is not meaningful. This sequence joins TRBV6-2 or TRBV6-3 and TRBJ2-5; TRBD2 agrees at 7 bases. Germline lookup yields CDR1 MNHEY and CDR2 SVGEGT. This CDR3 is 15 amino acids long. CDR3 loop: CPSSYLGGRRETQYF. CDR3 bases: TGTCCCAGCAGTTACTTAGGCGGGAGAAGAGAGACCCAGTACTTC.

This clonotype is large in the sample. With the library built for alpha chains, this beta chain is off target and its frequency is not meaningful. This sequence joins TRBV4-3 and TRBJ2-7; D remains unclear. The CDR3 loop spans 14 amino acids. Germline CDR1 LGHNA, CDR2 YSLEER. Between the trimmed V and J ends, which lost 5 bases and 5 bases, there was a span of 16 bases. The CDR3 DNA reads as TGCGCCAGCAGCTTAGCAGCATCGGGCGACGAGCAGTACTTC. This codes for CASSLAASGDEQYF.

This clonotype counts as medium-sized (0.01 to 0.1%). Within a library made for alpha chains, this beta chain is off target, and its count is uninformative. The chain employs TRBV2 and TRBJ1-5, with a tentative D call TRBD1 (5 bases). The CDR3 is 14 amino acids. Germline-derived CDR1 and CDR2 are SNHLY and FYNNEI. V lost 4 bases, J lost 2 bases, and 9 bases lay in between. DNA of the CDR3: TGTGCCAGCAGTGGACAGACGGGCAATCAGCCCCAGCATTTT. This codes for CASSGQTGNQPQHF. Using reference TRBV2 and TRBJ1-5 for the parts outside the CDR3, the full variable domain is EPEVTQTPSHQVTQMGQEVILRCVPISNHLYFYWYRQILGQKVEFLVSFYNNEISEKSEIFDDQFSVERPDGSNFTLKIRSTKLEDSAMYFCASSGQTGNQPQHFGDGTRLSIL.

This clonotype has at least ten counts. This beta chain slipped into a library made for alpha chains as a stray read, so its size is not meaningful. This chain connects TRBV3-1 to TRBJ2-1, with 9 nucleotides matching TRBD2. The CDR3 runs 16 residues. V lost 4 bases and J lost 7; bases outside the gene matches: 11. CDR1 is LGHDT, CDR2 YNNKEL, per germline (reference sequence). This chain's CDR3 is CASSLLRGSGGNEQFF. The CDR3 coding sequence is TGTGCCAGCAGCCTCCTTAGGGGTAGCGGGGGTAATGAGCAGTTCTTC.

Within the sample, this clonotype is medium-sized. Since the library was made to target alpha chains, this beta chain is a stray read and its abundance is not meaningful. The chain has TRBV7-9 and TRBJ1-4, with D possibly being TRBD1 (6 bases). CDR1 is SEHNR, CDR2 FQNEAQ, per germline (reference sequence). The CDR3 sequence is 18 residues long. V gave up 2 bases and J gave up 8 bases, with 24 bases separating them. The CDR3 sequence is CASSLTMTEGVVREKLFF. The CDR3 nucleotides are TGTGCCAGCAGCTTAACTATGACCGAGGGGGTGGTTCGAGAAAAACTGTTTTTT.

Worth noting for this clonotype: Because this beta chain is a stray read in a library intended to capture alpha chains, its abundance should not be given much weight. The CDR3 DNA reads TGTGCCAGCAGCCCCGGGGGCGCATTGACCTACGAGCAGTACTTC. Amino acid sequence: CASSPGGALTYEQYF. The chain employs TRBV7-2 and TRBJ2-7; D possibly uses TRBD1 or TRBD2 (6 bases each). V dropped 5 bases and J dropped 2 bases, with 16 bases sitting between them. The CDR3 totals 15 residues. Germline CDR1 SGHTA, CDR2 FQGNSA.

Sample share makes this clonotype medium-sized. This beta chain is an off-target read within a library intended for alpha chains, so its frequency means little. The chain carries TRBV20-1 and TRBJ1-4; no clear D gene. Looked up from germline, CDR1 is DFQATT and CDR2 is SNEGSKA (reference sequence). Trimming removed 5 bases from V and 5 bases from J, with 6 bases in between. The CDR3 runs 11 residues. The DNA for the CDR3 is TGCAGTGCTGGGAGGAATGAAAAACTGTTTTTT. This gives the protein CSAGRNEKLFF.

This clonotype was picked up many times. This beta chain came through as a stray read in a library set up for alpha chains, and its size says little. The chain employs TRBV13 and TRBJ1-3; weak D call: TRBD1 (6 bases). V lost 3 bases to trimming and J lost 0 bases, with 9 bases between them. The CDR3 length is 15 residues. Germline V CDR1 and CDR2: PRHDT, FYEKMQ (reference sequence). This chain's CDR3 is CASSLDSSSGNTIYF. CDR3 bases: TGTGCCAGCAGCTTGGACAGTAGCTCTGGAAACACCATATATTTT.

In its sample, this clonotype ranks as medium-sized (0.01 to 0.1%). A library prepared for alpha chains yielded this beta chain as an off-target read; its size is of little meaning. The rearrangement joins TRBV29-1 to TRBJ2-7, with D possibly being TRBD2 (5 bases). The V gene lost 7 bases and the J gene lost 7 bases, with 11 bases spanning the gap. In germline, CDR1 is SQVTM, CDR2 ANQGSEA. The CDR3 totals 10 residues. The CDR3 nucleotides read TGCAGCGCAGAGGGCCGTGAGCAGTACTTC. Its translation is CSAEGREQYF.

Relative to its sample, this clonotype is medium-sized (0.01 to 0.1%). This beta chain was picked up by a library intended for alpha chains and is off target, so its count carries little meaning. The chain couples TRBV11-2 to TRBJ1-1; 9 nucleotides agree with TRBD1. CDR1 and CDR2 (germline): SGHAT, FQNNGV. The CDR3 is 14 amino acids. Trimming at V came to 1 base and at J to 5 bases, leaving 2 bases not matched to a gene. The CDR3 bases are TGTGCCAGCAGCTTAGGACAGGGGGTTACTGAAGCTTTCTTT. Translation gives CASSLGQGVTEAFF.

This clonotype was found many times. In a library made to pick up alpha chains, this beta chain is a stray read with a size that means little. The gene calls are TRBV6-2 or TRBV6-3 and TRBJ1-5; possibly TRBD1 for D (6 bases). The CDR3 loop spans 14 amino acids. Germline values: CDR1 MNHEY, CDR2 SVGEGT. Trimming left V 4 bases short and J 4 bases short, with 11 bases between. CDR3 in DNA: TGTGCCAGCAGTTTGGACAGAAGGAATCAGCCCCAGCATTTT. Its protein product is CASSLDRRNQPQHF.

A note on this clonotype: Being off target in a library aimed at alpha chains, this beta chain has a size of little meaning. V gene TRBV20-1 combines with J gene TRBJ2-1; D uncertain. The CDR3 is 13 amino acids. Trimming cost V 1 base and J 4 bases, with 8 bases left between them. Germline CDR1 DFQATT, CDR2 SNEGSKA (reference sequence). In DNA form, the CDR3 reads TGCAGTGCTAGAGTTGGAGATTACAATGAGCAGTTCTTC. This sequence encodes CSARVGDYNEQFF.

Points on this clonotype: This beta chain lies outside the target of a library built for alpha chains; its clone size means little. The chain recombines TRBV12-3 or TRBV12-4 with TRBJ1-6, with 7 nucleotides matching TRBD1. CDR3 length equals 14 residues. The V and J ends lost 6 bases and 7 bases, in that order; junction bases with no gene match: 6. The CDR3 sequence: CASRSTGINSPLHF. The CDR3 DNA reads TGTGCCAGCAGGTCGACAGGGATCAATTCACCCCTCCACTTT.

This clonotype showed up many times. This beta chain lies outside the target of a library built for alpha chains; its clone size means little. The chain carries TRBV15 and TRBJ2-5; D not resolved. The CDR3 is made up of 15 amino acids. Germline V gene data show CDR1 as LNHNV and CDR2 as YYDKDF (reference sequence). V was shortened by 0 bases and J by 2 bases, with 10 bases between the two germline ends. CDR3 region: CATSRERAGQETQYF. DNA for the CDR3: TGTGCCACCAGCAGAGAAAGGGCTGGGCAAGAGACCCAGTACTTC.

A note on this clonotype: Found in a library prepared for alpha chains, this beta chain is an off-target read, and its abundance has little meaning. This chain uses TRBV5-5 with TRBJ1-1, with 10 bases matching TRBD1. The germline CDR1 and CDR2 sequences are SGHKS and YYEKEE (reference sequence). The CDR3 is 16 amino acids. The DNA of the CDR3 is TGTACCAACATCCTTGGGACAGGGGAACTGAACACTGAAGCTTTCTTT. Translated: CTNILGTGELNTEAFF.

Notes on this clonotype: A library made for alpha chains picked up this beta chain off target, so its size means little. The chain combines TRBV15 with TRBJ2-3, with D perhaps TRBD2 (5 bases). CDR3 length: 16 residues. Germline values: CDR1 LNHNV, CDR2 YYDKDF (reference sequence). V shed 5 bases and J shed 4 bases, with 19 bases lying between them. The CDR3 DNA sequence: TGTGCCACCAGCGTCTATGGGAGTTCTGGTGCAGATACGCAGTATTTT. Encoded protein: CATSVYGSSGADTQYF. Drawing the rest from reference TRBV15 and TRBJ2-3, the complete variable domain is DAMVIQNPRYQVTQFGKPVTLSCSQTLNHNVMYWYQQKSSQAPKLLFHYYDKDFNNEADTPDNFQSRRPNTSFCFLDIRSPGLGDTAMYLCATSVYGSSGADTQYFGPGTRLTVL.